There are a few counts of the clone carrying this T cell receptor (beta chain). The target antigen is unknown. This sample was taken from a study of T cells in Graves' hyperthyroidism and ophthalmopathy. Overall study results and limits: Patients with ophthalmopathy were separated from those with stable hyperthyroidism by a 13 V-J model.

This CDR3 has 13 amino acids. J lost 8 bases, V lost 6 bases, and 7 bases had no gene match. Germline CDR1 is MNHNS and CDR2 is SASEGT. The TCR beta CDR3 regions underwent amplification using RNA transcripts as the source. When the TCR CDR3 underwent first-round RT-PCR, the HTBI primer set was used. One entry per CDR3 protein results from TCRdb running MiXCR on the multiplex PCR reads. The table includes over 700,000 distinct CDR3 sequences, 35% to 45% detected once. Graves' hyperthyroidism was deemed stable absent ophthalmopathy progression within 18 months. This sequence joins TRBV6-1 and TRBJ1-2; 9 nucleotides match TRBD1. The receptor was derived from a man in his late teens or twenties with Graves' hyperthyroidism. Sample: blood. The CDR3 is CASRVRTGEGYTF. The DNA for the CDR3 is TGTGCCAGCAGGGTCCGGACAGGGGAAGGCTACACCTTC.